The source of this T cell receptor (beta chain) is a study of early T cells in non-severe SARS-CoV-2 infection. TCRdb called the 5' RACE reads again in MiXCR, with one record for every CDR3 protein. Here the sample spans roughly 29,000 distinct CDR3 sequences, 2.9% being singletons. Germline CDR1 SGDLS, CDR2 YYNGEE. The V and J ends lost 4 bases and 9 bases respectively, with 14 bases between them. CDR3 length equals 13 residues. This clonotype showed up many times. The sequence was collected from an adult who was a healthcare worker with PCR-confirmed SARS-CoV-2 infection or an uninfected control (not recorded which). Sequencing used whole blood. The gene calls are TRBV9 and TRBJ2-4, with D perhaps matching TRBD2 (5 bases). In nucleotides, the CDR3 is TGTGCCAGCAGCCCCTCTACGGGGAGCATTCAGTACTTC. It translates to CASSPSTGSIQYF.